The 5 T cell receptor beta chains presented below share a single source sample, sequenced in a study of CD8 T cells in ankylosing spondylitis. Study conclusions and caveats: Seemingly characteristic of ankylosing spondylitis blood was a TCR beta motif consisting of several highly homologous variants.

No antigen has been identified for these receptors. MiXCR, applied by TCRdb to the 5' RACE reads, yields one record per CDR3 protein. This table has 100,000 to 150,000 distinct CDR3 sequences, 17% appearing once. Sequenced: blood, either unsorted or a sorted T cell fraction (not recorded which). The receptor source for this set is a male donor with ankylosing spondylitis.

This sequence joins TRBV27 and TRBJ2-7, with 9 bases lining up with TRBD1. The germline gives CDR1 MNHEY, CDR2 SMNVEV (reference sequence). Trimming took 5 bases from V and 4 from J; bases not matched to a gene: 9. This CDR3 comprises 15 residues. Written as DNA, the CDR3 is TGTGCCAGCAGTCGCGCCCTACAGGGGGCGTACGAGCAGTACTTC. It is translated as CASSRALQGAYEQYF.

This CDR3 reads CASRKTGLLLPYNEQFF. The CDR3 coding sequence is TGTGCCAGCAGAAAGACGGGACTCCTACTTCCCTACAATGAGCAGTTCTTC. The chain couples TRBV12-3 or TRBV12-4 to TRBJ2-1, with D possibly TRBD2 on 6 matching bases. Between the trimmed V and J ends, which lost 6 bases and 2 bases, there was a span of 20 bases. The CDR3 sequence is 17 residues long.

The chain has TRBV4-1 and TRBJ2-7; D not certain. The germline CDR1 and CDR2 sequences are MGHRA and YSYEKL. Trimming took off 1 base at V and 3 bases at J, with 22 bases between the two ends. This CDR3 contains 18 residues. CDR3 sequence: CASSQGNEGWQSFYEQYF. CDR3 nucleotide sequence: TGCGCCAGCAGCCAAGGGAACGAAGGGTGGCAGTCCTTCTACGAGCAGTACTTC.

V and J are TRBV4-3 and TRBJ2-7, with D hard to call. Trimming removed 0 bases at V and 6 bases at J, with 18 bases between. The CDR3 loop spans 16 amino acids. From germline, CDR1 is LGHNA and CDR2 YSLEER. The CDR3 region has the DNA TGCGCCAGCAGCCAAGATCTCAGTGGACCCTGGACCGAGCAGTACTTC. Protein: CASSQDLSGPWTEQYF.

This clonotype was detected only a few times. CDR3 DNA sequence: TGTGCCAGCGCGTGGACAGGGAAGGTGAATGAGCAGTTCTTC. Its translation: CASAWTGKVNEQFF. This rearrangement joins TRBV7-9 to TRBJ2-1, with 8 bases identical to TRBD1. Germline V lookup: CDR1 SEHNR, CDR2 FQNEAQ (reference sequence). The CDR3 is made up of 14 amino acids. The V and J ends lost 8 bases and 7 bases, in that order; junction bases with no gene match: 10. The full variable domain, rest sourced from reference TRBV7-9 and TRBJ2-1, is DTGVSQNPRHKITKRGQNVTFRCDPISEHNRLYWYRQTLGQGPEFLTYFQNEAQLEKSRLLSDRFSAERPKGSFSTLEIQRTEQGDSAMYLCASAWTGKVNEQFFGPGTRLTVL.